This T cell receptor beta chain was observed in a study of beta chain features in type 1 diabetes. Study-level information: Patients looked much like healthy donors when it came to age, gender and cell yields. The study's findings and limits: For Type 1 diabetes patients, all four CD4+ subsets carried TCRB CDR3s that were moderately but significantly shorter.

Comments on this clone: Antigen: not known.

Blood was drawn once from each donor into heparinised tubes. The draws averaged around 110 mL. It was via CD45RO/CCR7/CD25/CD127/CD95/CD27 that CD4+ naive, central memory, regulatory and stem cell-like memory cells were sorted. Isolated RNA was reverse transcribed in full, so expressed TCRB transcripts were sequenced. The average output of naive, central memory and regulatory T cell samples was roughly 3.6 million reads. The repertoire was sequenced with immunoSEQ multiplex PCR; TCRdb's copy has only in-frame clones and lacks some. The table lists 240,000 or so clones, 11% to 15% of them singletons, with almost 0.02% in the top ten. Germline CDR1 is SGHRS and CDR2 is YFSETQ. The ends were cut back, 1 base at V and 5 bases at J, with 12 bases in the middle. The CDR3 is made up of 14 amino acids.

Sequencing was performed on naive CD4+ T cells from blood. The TCR comes from a man between 25 and 39 years old with type 1 diabetes. V and J are TRBV5-1 and TRBJ1-2; no clear D gene. The CDR3 protein is CASSLFGNYYGYTF. The CDR3 DNA reads TGCGCCAGCAGCTTGTTTGGCAACTATTATGGCTACACCTTC.